The T cell receptor gamma chain described here comes from a study of γδ T cells in repeated Plasmodium falciparum infection (dated by TCRdb to the early 2020s). In terms of the full investigation: The natural-infection arm enrolled Malian children exposed to intense seasonal malaria transmission, compared against age and gender matched Australian children. Using both natural infection in Mali and controlled human malaria infection, the study looked at the way repeated Plasmodium falciparum infection shapes the human gammadelta T cell repertoire. Samples from controlled-infection subjects were taken at baseline, right before selected infections, and 21 days after each infection. Four controlled human malaria infections were administered to a few malaria-naive U.S. adults over 644 days by bites from P. falciparum NF54-infected Anopheles stephensi mosquitoes. The gammadelta TCR repertoires from Mali were analysed in two ways: cross-sectionally during periods with no transmission, and longitudinally across episodes of acute febrile malaria. Broad study findings and their caveats: The Malian cohort was drawn from a small rural village made up mostly of one ethnic group, which limits generalizability. Compared with Australian children, Malian children appeared to have Vdelta2-negative gammadelta TCR repertoires that were more clonally expanded, less diverse and less shared. Vgamma9/Vdelta2+ TCR repertoires showed a highly stable polyclonal repertoire over time and infection, with many inter-individual overlapping TCRgamma sequences. Waves of new clonotype selection in Vdelta2-negative, largely Vdelta1+, gammadelta TCR repertoires appeared to be driven by repeated controlled infections. Because the controlled-infection cohort was small, analysis of inter-individual variability in gammadelta T cell responses was limited.

Vgamma9/Vdelta2+ and Vdelta2-negative gammadelta T cell populations were flow-sorted from peripheral blood mononuclear cells for bulk TCR repertoire analysis. This clone was observed many times. There is no known antigen for this receptor. The amino acid sequence in TCRdb belongs to a much larger clone and departs from this DNA's translation at residue 10, likely a sequencing read error; the sequence shown is translated from the DNA. Receptor amplification or capture employed multiplex PCR. Sequencing was carried out with an Illumina MiSeq. From each sorted gammadelta T cell sample, both TCR gamma (TRG) and TCR delta (TRD) chains were sequenced. In the source study's methods: The repertoire analyses drew on clonotype tree plots, the accumulated frequency of the top 20 clonotypes, and diversity index (DI) and D75 metrics. Public reads were reanalyzed in TCRdb with CATT, and rows carrying the same DNA were merged afterwards. None of the V and J calls come from the authors' own analysis; TCRdb made them. In all, the sample holds 27,000 or so gamma-chain clones, and approximately 1.4% of those were seen once. The ten largest clonotypes hold approximately 19% of the sample.

Measured from the cysteine to the phenylalanine, the CDR3 is 13 residues long. Just CDR3 DNA is preserved here, 39 bases in frame from base 1. The germline V gene (reference sequence) supplies CDR1 GITISATS and CDR2 ISYDGTV. The TCR comes from a pool of human donors (malaria-infected and uninfected, not separated). Rearrangement joined TRGV9 to TRGJP. The J gene was not available in TCRdb and was assigned here by matching the DNA to germline segments. Material for sequencing was gamma-delta T cells from blood. CDR3 loop: CAQGELGKKTKVF. Read as DNA, the sequence is TGTGCGCAGGGAGAGTTGGGCAAAAAAACCAAGGTATTT.